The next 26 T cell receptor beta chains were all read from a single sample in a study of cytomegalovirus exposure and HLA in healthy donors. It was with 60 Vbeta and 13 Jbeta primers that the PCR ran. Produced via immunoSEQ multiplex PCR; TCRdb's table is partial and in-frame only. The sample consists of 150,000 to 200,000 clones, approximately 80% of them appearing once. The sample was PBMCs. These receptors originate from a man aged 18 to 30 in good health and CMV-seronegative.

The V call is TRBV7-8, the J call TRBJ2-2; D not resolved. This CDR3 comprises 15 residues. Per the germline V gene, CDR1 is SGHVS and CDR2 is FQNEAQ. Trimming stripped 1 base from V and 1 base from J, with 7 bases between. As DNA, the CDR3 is TGTGCCAGCAGCTTAGTTGTACAGAACACCGGGGAGCTGTTTTTT. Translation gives CASSLVVQNTGELFF. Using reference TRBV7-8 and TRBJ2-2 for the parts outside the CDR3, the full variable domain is GAGVSQSPRYKVAKRGQDVALRCDPISGHVSLFWYQQALGQGPEFLTYFQNEAQLDKSGLPSDRFFAERPEGSVSTLKIQRTQQEDSAVYLCASSLVVQNTGELFFGEGSRLTVL.

The CDR3 nucleotides read TGCGCCAGCAGCTCCAACTTACTAGCGGGGGGGCCCCACACCGGGGAGCTGTTTTTT. It is translated as CASSSNLLAGGPHTGELFF. This chain joins TRBV5-1 and TRBJ2-2, with 13 bases identical to TRBD2. J gave up 3 bases and V 3 bases, and 11 bases lay outside the gene matches. This CDR3 has 19 residues. In germline, CDR1 is SGHRS, CDR2 YFSETQ.

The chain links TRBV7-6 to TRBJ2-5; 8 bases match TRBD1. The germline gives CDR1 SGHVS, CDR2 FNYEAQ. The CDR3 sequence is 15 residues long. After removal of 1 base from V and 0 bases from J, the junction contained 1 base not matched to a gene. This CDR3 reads CASSLGQGYQETQYF. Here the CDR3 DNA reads TGTGCCAGCAGCTTAGGACAGGGGTACCAAGAGACCCAGTACTTC.

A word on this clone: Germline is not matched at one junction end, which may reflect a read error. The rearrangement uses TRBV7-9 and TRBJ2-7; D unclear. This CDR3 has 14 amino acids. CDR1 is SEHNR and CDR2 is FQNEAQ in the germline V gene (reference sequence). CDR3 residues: CSSSLSSTHYEQYF. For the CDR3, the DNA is TGTTCCAGCAGCTTATCGTCTACCCACTACGAGCAGTACTTC.

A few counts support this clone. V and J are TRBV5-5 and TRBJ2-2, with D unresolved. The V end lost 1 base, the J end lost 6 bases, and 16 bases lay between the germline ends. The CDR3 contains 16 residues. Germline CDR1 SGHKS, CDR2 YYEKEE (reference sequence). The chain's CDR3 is CASSLLPGRAPGELFF. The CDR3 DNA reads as TGTGCCAGCAGCTTGCTACCAGGAAGAGCCCCCGGGGAGCTGTTTTTT.

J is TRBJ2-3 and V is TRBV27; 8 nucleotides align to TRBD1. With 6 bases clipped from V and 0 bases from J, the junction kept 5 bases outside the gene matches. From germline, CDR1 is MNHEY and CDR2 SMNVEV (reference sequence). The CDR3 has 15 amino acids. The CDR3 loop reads CASRRTGPSTDTQYF. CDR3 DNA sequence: TGTGCCAGCAGGAGGACAGGGCCTAGCACAGATACGCAGTATTTT.

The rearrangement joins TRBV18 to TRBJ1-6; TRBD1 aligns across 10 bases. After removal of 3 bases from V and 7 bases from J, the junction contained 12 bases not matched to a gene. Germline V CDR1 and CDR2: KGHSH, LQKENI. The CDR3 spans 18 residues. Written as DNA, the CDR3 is TGTGCCAGCTCACCTGGGACAGGGGCTGGGGATATGAATTCACCCCTCCACTTT. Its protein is CASSPGTGAGDMNSPLHF.

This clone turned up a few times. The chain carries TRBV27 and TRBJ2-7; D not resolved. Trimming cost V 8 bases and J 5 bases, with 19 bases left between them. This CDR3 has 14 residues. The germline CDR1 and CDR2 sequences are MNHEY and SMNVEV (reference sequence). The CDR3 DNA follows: TGTGCCAGCGGTCCCCTCCGGGTATTTCACGAGCAGTACTTC. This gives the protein CASGPLRVFHEQYF.

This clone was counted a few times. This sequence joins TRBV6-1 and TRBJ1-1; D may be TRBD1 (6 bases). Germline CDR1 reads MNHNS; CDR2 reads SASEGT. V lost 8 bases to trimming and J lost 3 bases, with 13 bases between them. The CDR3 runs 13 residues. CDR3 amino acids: CASRAKGDTEAFF. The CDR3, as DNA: TGTGCCAGCCGGGCAAAGGGGGACACTGAAGCTTTCTTT.

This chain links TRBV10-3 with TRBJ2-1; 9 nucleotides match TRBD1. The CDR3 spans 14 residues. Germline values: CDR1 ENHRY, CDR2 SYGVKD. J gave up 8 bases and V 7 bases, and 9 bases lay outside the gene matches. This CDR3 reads CAIKSDRGGDEQFF. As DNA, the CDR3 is TGTGCCATCAAATCGGACAGGGGAGGGGATGAGCAGTTCTTC.

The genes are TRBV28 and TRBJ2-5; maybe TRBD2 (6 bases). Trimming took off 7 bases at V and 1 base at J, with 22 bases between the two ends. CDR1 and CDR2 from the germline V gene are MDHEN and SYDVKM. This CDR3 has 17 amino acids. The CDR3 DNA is TGTGCCAGCACCCTGGGTGGGGCCACGCGGGGCCAAGAGACCCAGTACTTC. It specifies CASTLGGATRGQETQYF.

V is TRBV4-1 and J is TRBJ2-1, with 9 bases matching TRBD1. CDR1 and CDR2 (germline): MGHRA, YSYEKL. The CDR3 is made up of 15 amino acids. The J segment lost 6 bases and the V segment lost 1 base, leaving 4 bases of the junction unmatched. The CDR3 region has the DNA TGCGCCAGCAGCCAAGGGGGGACAGGGAGCAATGAGCAGTTCTTC. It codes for CASSQGGTGSNEQFF.

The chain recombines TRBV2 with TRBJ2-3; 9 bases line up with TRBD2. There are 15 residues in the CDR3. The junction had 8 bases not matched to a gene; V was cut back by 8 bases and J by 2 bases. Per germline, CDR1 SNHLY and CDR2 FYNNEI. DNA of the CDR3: TGTGCCAGCGAAAATAGCGGGAGTTTCACAGATACGCAGTATTTT. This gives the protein CASENSGSFTDTQYF.

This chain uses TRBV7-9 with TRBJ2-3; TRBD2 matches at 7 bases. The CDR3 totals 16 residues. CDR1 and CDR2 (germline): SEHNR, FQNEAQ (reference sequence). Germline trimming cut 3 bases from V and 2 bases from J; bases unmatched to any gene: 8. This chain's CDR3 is CASSFGASGLTDTQYF. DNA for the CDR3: TGTGCCAGCAGCTTCGGGGCTAGCGGACTCACAGATACGCAGTATTTT. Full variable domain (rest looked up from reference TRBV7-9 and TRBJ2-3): DTGVSQNPRHKITKRGQNVTFRCDPISEHNRLYWYRQTLGQGPEFLTYFQNEAQLEKSRLLSDRFSAERPKGSFSTLEIQRTEQGDSAMYLCASSFGASGLTDTQYFGPGTRLTVL.

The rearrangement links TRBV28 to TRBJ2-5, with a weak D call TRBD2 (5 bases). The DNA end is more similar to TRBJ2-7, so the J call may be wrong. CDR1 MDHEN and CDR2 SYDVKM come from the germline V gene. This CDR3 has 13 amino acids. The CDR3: CASSIAGEYEQYF. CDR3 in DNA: TGTGCCAGCAGTATAGCTGGGGAGTACGAGCAGTACTTC.

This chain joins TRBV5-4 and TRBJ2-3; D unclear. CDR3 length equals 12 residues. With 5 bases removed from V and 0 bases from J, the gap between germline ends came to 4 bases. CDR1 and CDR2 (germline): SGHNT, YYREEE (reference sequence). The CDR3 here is CASSSSTDTQYF. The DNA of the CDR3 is TGTGCCAGCAGTTCTAGCACAGATACGCAGTATTTT.

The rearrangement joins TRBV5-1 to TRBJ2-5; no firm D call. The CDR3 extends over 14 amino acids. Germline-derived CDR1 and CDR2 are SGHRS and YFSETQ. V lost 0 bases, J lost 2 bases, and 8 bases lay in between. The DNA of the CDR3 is TGCGCCAGCAGCTTGGGGCTGAAACAAGAGACCCAGTACTTC. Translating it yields CASSLGLKQETQYF.

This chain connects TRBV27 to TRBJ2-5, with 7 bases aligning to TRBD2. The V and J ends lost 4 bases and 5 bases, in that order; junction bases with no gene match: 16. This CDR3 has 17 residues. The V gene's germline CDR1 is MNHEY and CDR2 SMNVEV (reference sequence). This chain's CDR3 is CASSSHPGLPNSETQYF. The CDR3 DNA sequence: TGTGCCAGCAGTTCTCACCCGGGACTACCAAATTCGGAGACCCAGTACTTC.

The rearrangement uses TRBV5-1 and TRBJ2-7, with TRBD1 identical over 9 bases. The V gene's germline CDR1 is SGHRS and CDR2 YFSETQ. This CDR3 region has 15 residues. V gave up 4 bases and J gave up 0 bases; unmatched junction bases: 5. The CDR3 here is CASSEGQGSSYEQYF. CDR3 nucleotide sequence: TGCGCCAGCAGCGAAGGACAGGGGAGCTCCTACGAGCAGTACTTC.

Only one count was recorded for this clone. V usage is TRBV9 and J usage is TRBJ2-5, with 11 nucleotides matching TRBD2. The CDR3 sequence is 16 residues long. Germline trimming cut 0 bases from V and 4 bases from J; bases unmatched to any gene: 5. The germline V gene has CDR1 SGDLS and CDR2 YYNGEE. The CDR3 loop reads CASSVETSGSGETQYF. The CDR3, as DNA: TGTGCCAGCAGCGTAGAAACTAGCGGGAGTGGAGAGACCCAGTACTTC.

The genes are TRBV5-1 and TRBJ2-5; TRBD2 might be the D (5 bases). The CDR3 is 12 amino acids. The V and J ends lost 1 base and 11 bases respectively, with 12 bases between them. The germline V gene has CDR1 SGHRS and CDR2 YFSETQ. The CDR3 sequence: CASSLSGMGQYF. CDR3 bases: TGCGCCAGCAGCTTGTCGGGGATGGGGCAGTACTTC.

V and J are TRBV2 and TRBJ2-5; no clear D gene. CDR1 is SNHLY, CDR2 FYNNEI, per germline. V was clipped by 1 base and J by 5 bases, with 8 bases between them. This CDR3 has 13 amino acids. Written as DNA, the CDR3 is TGTGCCAGCAGTGAAGTTGGCTTGGAGACCCAGTACTTC. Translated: CASSEVGLETQYF.

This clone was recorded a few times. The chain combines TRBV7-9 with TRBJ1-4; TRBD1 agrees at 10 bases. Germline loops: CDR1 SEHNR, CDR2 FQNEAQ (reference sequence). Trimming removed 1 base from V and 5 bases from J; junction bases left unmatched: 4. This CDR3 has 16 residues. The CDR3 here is CASSLGDRGTNEKLFF. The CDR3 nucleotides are TGTGCCAGCAGCTTAGGGGACAGGGGTACCAATGAAAAACTGTTTTTT.

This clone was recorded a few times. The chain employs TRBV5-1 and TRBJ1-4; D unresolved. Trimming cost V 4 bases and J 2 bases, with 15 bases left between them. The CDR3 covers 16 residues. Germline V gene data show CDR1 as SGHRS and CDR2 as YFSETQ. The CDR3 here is CASSPQDFATNEKLFF. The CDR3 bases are TGCGCCAGCAGCCCCCAGGATTTTGCGACTAATGAAAAACTGTTTTTT.

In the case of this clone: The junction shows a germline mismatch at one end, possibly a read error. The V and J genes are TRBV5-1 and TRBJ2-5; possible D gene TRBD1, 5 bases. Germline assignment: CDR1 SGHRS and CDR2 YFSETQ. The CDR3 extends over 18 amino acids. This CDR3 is CASSLAKMAQGKQEAQYF. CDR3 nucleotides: TGCGCCAGCAGCTTGGCCAAAATGGCGCAGGGAAAGCAAGAGGCCCAGTACTTC. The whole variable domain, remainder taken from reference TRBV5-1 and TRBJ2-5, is KAGVTQTPRYLIKTRGQQVTLSCSPISGHRSVSWYQQTPGQGLQFLFEYFSETQRNKGNFPGRFSGRQFSNSRSEMNVSTLELGDSALYLCASSLAKMAQGKQEAQYFGPGTRLLVL.

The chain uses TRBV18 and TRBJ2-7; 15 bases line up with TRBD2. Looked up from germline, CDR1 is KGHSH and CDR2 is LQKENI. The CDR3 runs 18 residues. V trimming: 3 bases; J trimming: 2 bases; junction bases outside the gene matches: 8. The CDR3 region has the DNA TGTGCCAGCTCACCCCTGGGACTAGCGGGAGGTGTCCCCTACGAGCAGTACTTC. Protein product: CASSPLGLAGGVPYEQYF.